The TCR beta chain described here comes from a study of blood T cell repertoires in COVID-19. Trimming cost V 0 bases and J 3 bases; bases outside gene matches: 9. Germline V gives CDR1 SEHNR, CDR2 FQNEAQ (reference sequence). The CDR3 has 17 residues. This clone showed up just a few times. Assay used: immunoSEQ multiplex PCR; TCRdb lists only in-frame clones, some missing. Seen here are a few hundred thousand clones, roughly 85% observed once, and the top ten hold under 3.5%. The chain joins TRBV7-9 to TRBJ2-3; 7 positions match TRBD2. The sequence was collected from a woman aged 18-29 years with acute or convalescent COVID-19. The sample consisted of peripheral blood. The DNA of the CDR3 is TGTGCCAGCAGCTTAGCTCGCCTCGCGGGAGTGACAGATACGCAGTATTTT. Amino acid sequence: CASSLARLAGVTDTQYF.